This T cell receptor (beta chain) was retrieved from a study of shared clonotypes between healthy human individuals. At the level of the study: A donor's plate count was three for CD4 naive and three for CD4 memory; CD8 naive had two and CD8 memory one. Study observations and caveats: Clonotype sharing among donors was expected to depend on sequencing depth.

This CDR3 is built from 15 residues. V was clipped by 3 bases and J by 2 bases; unmatched bases: 3. In germline, CDR1 is KGHSH, CDR2 LQKENI. This clone has just one count. No antigen is known for it. Other DNA sequences in this specimen translate into the identical CDR3. Per the original data handling: Owing to the provision of junction-only sequences devoid of quality scores by immunoSEQ, filtering differed. Method: immunoSEQ multiplex PCR; TCRdb's copy keeps in-frame clones and lacks some. D and trimming were read from the DNA, whereas the V and J calls and clone size are those reported in that table. The data contain roughly 2.5 million clones, roughly 92% of them singletons.

Sequenced sample: naive CD4+ T cells sorted from blood. Described subset: CD45RA+ positively selected. J is TRBJ2-1 and V is TRBV18; 8 bases match TRBD1. This TCR derives from a man between 18 and 29 years old in good health. The CDR3 DNA follows: TGTGCCAGCTCACCGAGGGACAGGACCTACAATGAGCAGTTCTTC. Its protein is CASSPRDRTYNEQFF.